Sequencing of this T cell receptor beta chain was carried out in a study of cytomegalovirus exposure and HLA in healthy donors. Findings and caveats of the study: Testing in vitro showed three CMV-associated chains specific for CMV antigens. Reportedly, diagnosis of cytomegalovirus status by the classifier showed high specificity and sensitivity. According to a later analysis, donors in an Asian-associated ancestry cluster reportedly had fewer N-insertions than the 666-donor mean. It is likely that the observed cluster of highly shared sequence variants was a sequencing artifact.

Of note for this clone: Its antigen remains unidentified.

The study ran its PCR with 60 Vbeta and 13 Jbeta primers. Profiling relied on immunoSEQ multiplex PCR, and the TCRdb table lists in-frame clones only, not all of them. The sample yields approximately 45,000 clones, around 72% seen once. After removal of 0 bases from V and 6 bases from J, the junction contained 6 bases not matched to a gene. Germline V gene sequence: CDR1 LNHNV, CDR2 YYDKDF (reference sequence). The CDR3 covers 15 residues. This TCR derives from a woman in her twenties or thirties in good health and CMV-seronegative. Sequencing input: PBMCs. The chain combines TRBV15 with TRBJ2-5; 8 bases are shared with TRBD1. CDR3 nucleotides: TGTGCCACCAGCAGAGACCGACAGGGGAGGCAGACCCAGTACTTC. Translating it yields CATSRDRQGRQTQYF. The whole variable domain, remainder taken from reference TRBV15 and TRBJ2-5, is DAMVIQNPRYQVTQFGKPVTLSCSQTLNHNVMYWYQQKSSQAPKLLFHYYDKDFNNEADTPDNFQSRRPNTSFCFLDIRSPGLGDTAMYLCATSRDRQGRQTQYFGPGTRLLVL.